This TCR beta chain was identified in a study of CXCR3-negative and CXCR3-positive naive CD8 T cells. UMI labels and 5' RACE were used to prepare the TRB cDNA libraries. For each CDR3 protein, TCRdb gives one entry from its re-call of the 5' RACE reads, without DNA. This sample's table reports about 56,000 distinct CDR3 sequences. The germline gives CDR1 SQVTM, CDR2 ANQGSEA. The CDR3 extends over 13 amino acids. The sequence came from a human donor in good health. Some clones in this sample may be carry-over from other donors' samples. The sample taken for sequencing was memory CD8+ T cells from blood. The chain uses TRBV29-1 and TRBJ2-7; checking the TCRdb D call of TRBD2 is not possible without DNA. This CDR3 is CSVSGLASYEQYF.